This entry lists 10 T cell receptor beta chains sequenced from one sample in a study of CD8+CD57+ T cells in acquired aplastic anemia. Flow cytometry had shown expanded CD8+CD57+ cells in the patients chosen for sequencing. Genomic DNA was employed as the template in profiling TCR beta VDJ and CDR3. MiXCR was run by TCRdb on the reads, yielding one entry per CDR3 protein. The sample holds about 180,000 distinct CDR3 sequences, roughly three fifths seen once. Sequences were obtained from sorted CD4+, CD8+, or CD8+CD57+ T cells (not recorded which) from PBMCs. Receptors were obtained from a human donor with aplastic anemia.

The CDR3 DNA is TGCGCCAGCAGCTTGGCGCAGGGACAGGGGGGTGAGCAGTTCTTC. This sequence encodes CASSLAQGQGGEQFF. This chain joins TRBV5-1 and TRBJ2-1; the match to TRBD1 covers 11 bases. CDR1 and CDR2 (germline): SGHRS, YFSETQ. The CDR3 covers 15 residues. The V segment lost 0 bases and the J segment 9 bases; nucleotides outside the gene matches: 5.

There are a few counts of this clonotype. CDR3 sequence reads: CASSHTGPTNEKLFF. In DNA form, the CDR3 reads TGTGCCAGCAGCCACACAGGGCCAACTAATGAAAAACTGTTTTTT. The chain combines TRBV7-4 with TRBJ1-4, with D tentatively TRBD1 (6 bases). Germline V gene sequence: CDR1 SGHVT, CDR2 SQSDAQ. The CDR3 covers 15 residues. V lost 5 bases to trimming and J lost 0 bases, with 10 bases between them.

The rearrangement joins TRBV4-2 to TRBJ1-1; D unresolved. The V end was cut by 1 base, the J end by 3 bases, with 9 bases between. This CDR3 has 14 amino acids. CDR1 and CDR2 from the germline V gene are LGHNA and YNFKEQ. This CDR3 is CASSQVGPDTEAFF. The CDR3 DNA sequence: TGTGCCAGCAGCCAAGTTGGACCGGACACTGAAGCTTTCTTT.

The rearrangement joins TRBV20-1 to TRBJ2-2; unclear D gene. Trimming took 6 bases from V and 7 from J, leaving 9 bases between them. Germline CDR1 DFQATT, CDR2 SNEGSKA (reference sequence). The CDR3 runs to 11 residues. CDR3 protein: CSAPDDGELFF. CDR3 in DNA: TGCAGTGCCCCAGACGACGGGGAGCTGTTTTTT.

The chain carries TRBV20-1 and TRBJ1-1; the D is unclear. The germline V gene encodes CDR1 DFQATT and CDR2 SNEGSKA (reference sequence). The CDR3 is made up of 12 amino acids. The V gene lost 3 bases and the J gene lost 7 bases, with 12 bases spanning the gap. Here the CDR3 reads CSARAQTIEAFF. The CDR3 nucleotides read TGCAGTGCTAGGGCTCAGACAATTGAAGCTTTCTTT.

Turning to this clonotype: Mismatch with germline at one junction end may stem from a read error. The chain recombines TRBV7-7 with TRBJ2-7; 7 bases line up with TRBD1. The germline gives CDR1 SSHAT, CDR2 FNYEAQ (reference sequence). This CDR3 is 15 amino acids long. The CDR3 reads CASSPLRDRSYEQYF. DNA for the CDR3: TGTGCTAGCAGCCCTCTCCGGGACAGATCCTACGAGCAGTACTTC.

This chain uses TRBV5-1 with TRBJ2-7; a weak D match, TRBD2 (5 bases). The germline CDR1 and CDR2 sequences are SGHRS and YFSETQ. CDR3 length equals 16 residues. V was pared by 0 bases and J by 2 bases, with 15 bases between. CDR3 sequence: CASSLAGVTPAYEQYF. The CDR3 DNA is TGCGCCAGCAGCTTGGCCGGGGTGACACCAGCCTACGAGCAGTACTTC.

This chain joins TRBV25-1 and TRBJ1-1; 7 bases match TRBD1. Germline-derived CDR1 and CDR2 are MGHDK and SYGVNS. The CDR3 runs 17 residues. Trimming cost V 1 base and J 1 base; bases outside gene matches: 9. The CDR3 DNA reads TGTGCCAGCAGTGAATCCCGCGGTAAGGGGGCGAACACTGAAGCTTTCTTT. Translation: CASSESRGKGANTEAFF.

The CDR3 region is CSARDYHSDSGNTIYF. CDR3 in DNA: TGCAGTGCTAGAGATTACCACAGCGACTCTGGAAACACCATATATTTT. V usage is TRBV20-1 and J usage is TRBJ1-3; D is ambiguous. The germline V gene encodes CDR1 DFQATT and CDR2 SNEGSKA (reference sequence). V was shortened by 0 bases and J by 0 bases, with 12 bases between the two germline ends. This CDR3 is built from 16 residues.

The chain joins TRBV24-1 to TRBJ2-5; no definite D call. Trimming removed 6 bases at V and 3 bases at J, with 13 bases between. CDR1 is KGHDR, CDR2 SFDVKD, per germline. The CDR3 runs to 14 residues. CDR3 residues: CATSNVGIEETQYF. In DNA form, the CDR3 reads TGTGCCACCAGTAATGTGGGAATCGAAGAGACCCAGTACTTC.